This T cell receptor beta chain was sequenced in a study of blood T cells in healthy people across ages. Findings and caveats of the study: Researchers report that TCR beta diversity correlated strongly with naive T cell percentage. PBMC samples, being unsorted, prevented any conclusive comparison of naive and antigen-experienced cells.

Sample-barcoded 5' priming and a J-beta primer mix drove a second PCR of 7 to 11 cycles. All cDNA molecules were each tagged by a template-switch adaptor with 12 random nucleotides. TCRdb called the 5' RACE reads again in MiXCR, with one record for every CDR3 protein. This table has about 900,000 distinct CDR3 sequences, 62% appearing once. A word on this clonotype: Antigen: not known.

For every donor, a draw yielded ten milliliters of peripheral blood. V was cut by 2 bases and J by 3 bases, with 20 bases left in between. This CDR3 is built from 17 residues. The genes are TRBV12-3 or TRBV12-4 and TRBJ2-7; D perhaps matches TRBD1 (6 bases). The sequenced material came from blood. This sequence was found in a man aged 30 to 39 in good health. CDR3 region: CASSLWERGQKSYEQYF. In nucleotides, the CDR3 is TGTGCCAGCAGTTTATGGGAACGGGGACAAAAAAGCTACGAGCAGTACTTC.